The 29 T cell receptor beta chains in this list originate from one sample, sequenced in a study of cytomegalovirus exposure and HLA in healthy donors. In the PCR, 60 Vbeta and 13 Jbeta primers were used. The repertoire was sequenced with immunoSEQ multiplex PCR; TCRdb's copy has only in-frame clones and lacks some. This table has 150,000 to 200,000 clones, 81% appearing once. The sequenced sample consisted of PBMCs. The receptors come from a middle-aged man in good health and CMV-seropositive.

J is TRBJ2-7 and V is TRBV6-5; TRBD2 agrees at 9 bases. The CDR3 is 13 amino acids. V lost 9 bases and J lost 1; bases outside the gene matches: 4. CDR1 MNHEY and CDR2 SVGAGI come from the germline V gene. CDR3 nucleotide sequence: TGTGCCAGTGGACTAGCGCCTTCCTACGAGCAGTACTTC. Amino acids: CASGLAPSYEQYF.

The V call is TRBV14, the J call TRBJ1-3; D is undetermined. The CDR3 runs to 13 residues. The ends were cut back, 1 base at V and 9 bases at J, with 10 bases in the middle. Germline V gene lookup returns CDR1 SGHDN and CDR2 FVKESK. The CDR3 region has the DNA TGTGCCAGCAGCCAAGGCCCGGTATCCACCATATATTTT. As protein: CASSQGPVSTIYF.

This clone has more than one count but fewer than ten. The chain has TRBV7-9 and TRBJ1-2, with no clear D. The ends were cut back, 5 bases at V and 6 bases at J, with 7 bases in the middle. The CDR3 consists of 11 residues. The V gene's germline CDR1 is SEHNR and CDR2 FQNEAQ (reference sequence). CDR3 amino acids: CASSPMDGYTF. Here the CDR3 DNA reads TGTGCCAGCAGCCCTATGGATGGCTACACCTTC.

The genes are TRBV14 and TRBJ2-6; D possibly corresponds to TRBD1 (6 bases). Trimming took 7 bases from V and 2 from J, leaving 6 bases between them. The CDR3 extends over 13 amino acids. Germline V gene sequence: CDR1 SGHDN, CDR2 FVKESK. The CDR3 DNA reads as TGTGCCAGCACAGGGGCTGGGGCCAACGTCCTGACTTTC. It specifies CASTGAGANVLTF.

To note about this clone: An end of the junction differs from the germline gene, which may be a read error. The chain carries TRBV15 and TRBJ2-7; possible D gene TRBD1, 5 bases. The CDR3 length is 15 residues. Germline CDR1 and CDR2: LNHNV and YYDKDF (reference sequence). The CDR3 spells CAASRDRGQVYEQYF. The CDR3 nucleotides read TGTGCCGCCAGCAGAGATCGAGGACAAGTCTACGAGCAGTACTTC. The complete variable domain, with remaining parts taken from reference TRBV15 and TRBJ2-7, reads DAMVIQNPRYQVTQFGKPVTLSCSQTLNHNVMYWYQQKSSQAPKLLFHYYDKDFNNEADTPDNFQSRRPNTSFCFLDIRSPGLGDTAMYLCAASRDRGQVYEQYFGPGTRLTVT.

This clone was recorded once. The rearrangement uses TRBV29-1 and TRBJ2-7, with TRBD1 matching over 7 bases. The CDR3 length is 12 residues. Germline values: CDR1 SQVTM, CDR2 ANQGSEA. V dropped 6 bases and J dropped 3; count of bases not matched to a gene: 5. CDR3 sequence: CSVGTDYYEQYF. The CDR3 DNA reads as TGCAGCGTAGGGACAGACTACTACGAGCAGTACTTC.

The chain uses TRBV2 and TRBJ2-3; the match to TRBD2 covers 14 bases. Germline CDR1 reads SNHLY; CDR2 reads FYNNEI. The length of the CDR3 is 15 residues. V shed 6 bases, J shed 10 bases, and the junction held 9 bases outside the gene matches. For the CDR3, the DNA is TGTGCCAGCAGCCCCAGACTAGCGGGGGGGCATGCGCAGTATTTT. Protein: CASSPRLAGGHAQYF.

This chain links TRBV29-1 with TRBJ2-7; 8 bases agree with TRBD2. CDR3 length: 13 amino acids. With 7 bases clipped from V and 2 bases from J, the junction kept 7 bases outside the gene matches. Germline CDR1 and CDR2: SQVTM and ANQGSEA. The CDR3 region is CSAQLADTYEQYF. The CDR3 DNA is TGCAGCGCCCAACTAGCGGATACCTACGAGCAGTACTTC.

The chain carries TRBV5-5 and TRBJ1-6; tentatively, D is TRBD1 (5 bases). Germline lookup yields CDR1 SGHKS and CDR2 YYEKEE (reference sequence). The CDR3 runs 15 residues. Trimming pared 2 bases from V and 9 bases from J, leaving 15 bases between. CDR3 sequence (DNA): TGTGCCAGCAGCTTTTTGGGGGGAAGGAGTTCACCCCTCCACTTT. This codes for CASSFLGGRSSPLHF.

The chain has TRBV7-2 and TRBJ2-7, with 10 bases matching TRBD2. CDR3 size: 16 residues. With V trimmed by 6 bases and J by 6 bases, 14 bases remained unmatched. Per germline, CDR1 SGHTA and CDR2 FQGNSA. In nucleotides, the CDR3 is TGTGCCAGCAGTTCTAGCGGGGGCCCGAGGGGGAGCGAGCAGTACTTC. Its translation is CASSSSGGPRGSEQYF.

The chain couples TRBV27 to TRBJ1-4, with 8 positions matching TRBD1. V shed 0 bases and J 10 bases; nucleotides not matched to a gene: 10. The CDR3 runs to 16 residues. Germline CDR1 reads MNHEY; CDR2 reads SMNVEV (reference sequence). The CDR3 region has the DNA TGTGCCAGCAGTTTATCGCCAGGGGGCGCAACGGGAAAACTGTTTTTT. Residues: CASSLSPGGATGKLFF.

The chain links TRBV7-9 to TRBJ2-1, with 12 bases fitting TRBD1. V dropped 6 bases and J dropped 9; count of bases not matched to a gene: 9. The CDR3 runs 15 residues. Germline assignment: CDR1 SEHNR and CDR2 FQNEAQ (reference sequence). CDR3 in amino acids: CASSLPGQGAGEQFF. As DNA, the CDR3 is TGTGCCAGCAGTCTACCGGGACAGGGGGCCGGTGAGCAGTTCTTC.

The chain is built from TRBV28 and TRBJ2-1; 12 bases are shared with TRBD1. Germline V gene lookup returns CDR1 MDHEN and CDR2 SYDVKM. CDR3 length equals 14 residues. V lost 5 bases to trimming and J lost 9 bases; unmatched junction nucleotides: 5. The chain's CDR3 is CASSPGTGGFEQFF. DNA for the CDR3: TGTGCCAGCAGTCCCGGGACAGGGGGCTTTGAGCAGTTCTTC.

The chain recombines TRBV6-5 with TRBJ1-2; D unclear. Per the germline V gene, CDR1 is MNHEY and CDR2 is SVGAGI. Deletions cut 0 bases from V and 4 bases from J, with 9 bases between. The length of the CDR3 is 14 residues. CDR3 protein: CASSYSPGTYGYTF. The CDR3 DNA reads TGTGCCAGCAGTTACTCTCCCGGTACCTATGGCTACACCTTC.

The V call is TRBV27, the J call TRBJ2-1, with D hard to call. This CDR3 comprises 13 residues. Germline V gene data show CDR1 as MNHEY and CDR2 as SMNVEV (reference sequence). With 8 bases removed from V and 3 bases from J, the gap between germline ends came to 11 bases. CDR3 in DNA: TGTGCCAGCCGGCGGTTGGGCTACAATGAGCAGTTCTTC. Its protein product is CASRRLGYNEQFF.

This clone has a handful of counts. The V and J genes are TRBV4-2 and TRBJ1-1; possible D gene TRBD1, 6 bases. The CDR3 sequence is 13 residues long. The ends were cut back, 4 bases at V and 11 bases at J, with 17 bases in the middle. Germline V gene lookup returns CDR1 LGHNA and CDR2 YNFKEQ. The DNA of the CDR3 is TGTGCCAGCAGCCCCAGAGGGGTCCAGGGGGCTTTCTTT. This codes for CASSPRGVQGAFF.

This clone was observed a handful of times. The rearrangement joins TRBV6-5 to TRBJ2-1, with TRBD2 identical over 10 bases. V trimming: 4 bases; J trimming: 8 bases; junction bases outside the gene matches: 5. The germline V gene has CDR1 MNHEY and CDR2 SVGAGI. The CDR3 length is 14 residues. The CDR3 DNA reads TGTGCCAGCAGTTTTAGCGGGAGGTTAGATGAGCAGTTCTTC. Its protein product is CASSFSGRLDEQFF.

V gene TRBV5-1 combines with J gene TRBJ2-7, with D maybe TRBD2 (6 bases). V was clipped by 7 bases and J by 0 bases, with 14 bases between them. This CDR3 has 14 amino acids. Looked up from germline, CDR1 is SGHRS and CDR2 is YFSETQ. CDR3 DNA: TGCGCCAGCGGTGTGGACTACTCCTCCTACGAGCAGTACTTC. This translates into CASGVDYSSYEQYF.

V and J are TRBV2 and TRBJ1-2; D is unresolved. The CDR3 consists of 13 residues. V was clipped by 7 bases and J by 4 bases, with 13 bases between them. Germline V gene lookup returns CDR1 SNHLY and CDR2 FYNNEI. DNA for the CDR3: TGTGCCAGCACGGCAGATTGGGCCTATGGCTACACCTTC. It translates to CASTADWAYGYTF.

The chain is built from TRBV6-4 and TRBJ1-1; D gene ambiguous. V lost 5 bases and J 1 base, leaving 8 bases between the germline ends. The CDR3 runs 13 residues. Germline V gives CDR1 MRHNA, CDR2 SNTAGT. This CDR3 is CASSSRENTEAFF. For the CDR3, the DNA is TGTGCCAGCAGTTCGAGGGAGAACACTGAAGCTTTCTTT.

This clone is a singleton in its sample. This chain links TRBV5-4 with TRBJ2-7; D remains ambiguous. V lost 4 bases and J lost 1, with 15 bases in between. Germline V gene data show CDR1 as SGHNT and CDR2 as YYREEE (reference sequence). CDR3 length: 15 amino acids. CDR3 sequence reads: CASSPSYEASYEQYF. The CDR3 region has the DNA TGTGCCAGCAGCCCCAGCTATGAGGCTTCCTACGAGCAGTACTTC.

This rearrangement joins TRBV28 to TRBJ2-3; 8 bases are shared with TRBD1. V dropped 5 bases and J dropped 2; count of bases not matched to a gene: 9. The V gene's germline CDR1 is MDHEN and CDR2 SYDVKM. CDR3 length: 16 residues. CDR3 loop: CASSLLGDRNTDTQYF. The CDR3 nucleotides are TGTGCCAGCAGTCTCCTAGGGGACAGGAACACAGATACGCAGTATTTT.

This clone was detected once. CDR3 in amino acids: CASSQDPKSSYNSPLHF. The CDR3 nucleotides are TGTGCCAGCAGCCAAGATCCAAAGAGCTCCTATAATTCACCCCTCCACTTT. This rearrangement joins TRBV4-2 to TRBJ1-6, with unresolved D. V lost 0 bases to trimming and J lost 0 bases, with 9 bases between them. CDR1 is LGHNA, CDR2 YNFKEQ, per germline. The CDR3 runs 17 residues.

V usage is TRBV18 and J usage is TRBJ1-5; TRBD1 agrees at 11 bases. Germline CDR1 and CDR2: KGHSH and LQKENI. V shed 3 bases, J shed 6 bases, and the junction held 7 bases outside the gene matches. This CDR3 contains 16 residues. The CDR3 loop reads CASSPKGQGAGQPQHF. In DNA form, the CDR3 reads TGTGCCAGCTCACCCAAAGGACAGGGGGCGGGTCAGCCCCAGCATTTT. Filled out from reference TRBV18 and TRBJ1-5, the complete variable domain reads NAGVMQNPRHLVRRRGQEARLRCSPMKGHSHVYWYRQLPEEGLKFMVYLQKENIIDESGMPKERFSAEFPKEGPSILRIQQVVRGDSAAYFCASSPKGQGAGQPQHFGDGTRLSIL.

V usage is TRBV11-3 and J usage is TRBJ2-3; a possible D gene is TRBD2 (6 bases). V was cut by 3 bases and J by 6 bases, with 16 bases left in between. The CDR3 is 15 amino acids. Germline V gives CDR1 SGHNT, CDR2 YENEEA. The CDR3 DNA sequence: TGTGCCAGCAGCTTGGCGGGATCTCCCTACGATACGCAGTATTTT. Protein: CASSLAGSPYDTQYF.

In this sample, this clone turned up a few times. The rearrangement uses TRBV4-3 and TRBJ2-2; 14 bases agree with TRBD2. CDR1 and CDR2 (germline): LGHNA, YSLEER. The V gene end was trimmed by 3 bases and the J gene end by 3 bases; junction bases not matched to a gene: 3. The CDR3 has 17 residues. The DNA of the CDR3 is TGCGCCAGCAGCCAGGGACTAGCGGGAGCGTACACCGGGGAGCTGTTTTTT. Translating it yields CASSQGLAGAYTGELFF.

The chain links TRBV5-1 to TRBJ2-1, with 10 nucleotides matching TRBD2. The V gene's germline CDR1 is SGHRS and CDR2 YFSETQ. Trimming took 4 bases from V and 8 from J; bases not matched to a gene: 9. This CDR3 region has 15 residues. As DNA, the CDR3 is TGCGCCAGCAGCACTAAAGCGGGAGGGCCCGATGAGCAGTTCTTC. Protein product: CASSTKAGGPDEQFF.

This clone turned up a few times. The chain recombines TRBV5-5 with TRBJ1-2, with 9 bases identical to TRBD1. Losses at the gene ends were 1 base for V and 5 bases for J; bases not matched to a gene: 6. Germline V gene data show CDR1 as SGHKS and CDR2 as YYEKEE (reference sequence). The CDR3 extends over 15 amino acids. The CDR3 DNA follows: TGTGCCAGCAGCTTGAGAGGGGACAGGGCGTATGGCTACACCTTC. Translation: CASSLRGDRAYGYTF.

The rearrangement links TRBV29-1 to TRBJ2-5; 7 bases agree with TRBD1. The germline V gene encodes CDR1 SQVTM and CDR2 ANQGSEA. Unmatched junction bases numbered 4, after V lost 2 bases and J lost 4 bases. This CDR3 contains 13 residues. The CDR3 loop reads CSVEIQGTETQYF. The CDR3 DNA reads as TGCAGCGTTGAAATACAGGGGACAGAGACCCAGTACTTC.